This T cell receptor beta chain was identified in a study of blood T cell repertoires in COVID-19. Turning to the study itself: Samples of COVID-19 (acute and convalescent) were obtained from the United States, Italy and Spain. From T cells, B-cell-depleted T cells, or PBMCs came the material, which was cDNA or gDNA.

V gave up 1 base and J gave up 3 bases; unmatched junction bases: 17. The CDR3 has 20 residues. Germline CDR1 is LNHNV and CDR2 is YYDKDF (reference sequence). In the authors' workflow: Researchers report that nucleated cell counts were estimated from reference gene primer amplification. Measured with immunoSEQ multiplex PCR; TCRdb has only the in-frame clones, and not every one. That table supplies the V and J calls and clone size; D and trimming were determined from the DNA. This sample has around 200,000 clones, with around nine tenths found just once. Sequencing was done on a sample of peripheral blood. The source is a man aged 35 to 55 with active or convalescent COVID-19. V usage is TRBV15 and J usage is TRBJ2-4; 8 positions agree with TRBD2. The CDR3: CATSRATGTSVYYVKNIQYF. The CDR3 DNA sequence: TGTGCCACCAGCAGAGCCACCGGGACTAGTGTATATTATGTCAAAAACATTCAGTACTTC.